The clone carrying this T cell receptor beta chain was detected only a few times. What it binds is unknown. Via MiXCR, TCRdb re-called the 5' RACE reads, giving one row per CDR3 protein. The table records hundreds of thousands of distinct CDR3 sequences, around 4.9% of them present only once. This specimen comes from a study of T cells after yellow fever vaccination. The CDR3 spans 15 residues. Per the germline V gene, CDR1 is KGHDR and CDR2 is SFDVKD. V was pared by 2 bases and J by 7 bases, with 16 bases between. Broader study findings: Most primary-vaccination clones recurred post-booster (nearly 98% CD4, 88% CD8).

This receptor was taken from a young man who received the YFV17D yellow fever vaccine. The chain links TRBV24-1 to TRBJ1-1, with D possibly being TRBD1 (6 bases). Specimen: CD4+ T cells sorted from PBMCs, collected on the day of the yellow fever booster vaccination. The CDR3 is CATSDSRTAGGEAFF. CDR3 DNA: TGTGCCACCAGTGATTCTCGGACAGCCGGGGGTGAAGCTTTCTTT.